The clone carrying this T cell receptor (beta chain) was observed many times. Antigen unknown. This record belongs to a study of spatial heterogeneity in lung cancer. As for the study in general: Detection consistently yielded more beta chains than alpha chains.

Individually, TCR cDNA molecules were each labelled with a unique molecular identifier. TCRdb re-derived calls from the 5' RACE reads in MiXCR, one entry per CDR3 protein. Of 39,000 or so distinct CDR3 sequences listed, 6.5% to 8.5% are singletons. Time point defined: sample taken at primary tumor resection. From tumor, nontumor lung or frozen PBMC, whole RNA was taken unsorted for sequencing. A total of over 70 untreated early-stage non-small cell lung cancer patients served as donors. V lost 5 bases and J lost 3, with 14 bases in between. Germline CDR1 MNHEY, CDR2 SMNVEV (reference sequence). CDR3 length: 15 amino acids. Findings and limits, study-wide: Ubiquitous expanded tumor TCRs were seen in blood more at resection than at follow-up.

This specimen consisted of PBMCs, obtained at surgery. This TCR was recovered from a male donor with early-stage non-small cell lung cancer. The chain has TRBV27 and TRBJ1-5; weak D call: TRBD1 (5 bases). In nucleotides, the CDR3 is TGTGCCAGCAGTCCCCTCGGGGGGGTCAATCAGCCCCAGCATTTT. It translates to CASSPLGGVNQPQHF.